The 8 T cell receptor beta chains listed next were all sequenced from one sample in a study of metastatic and nonmetastatic thyroid tumors (dated by TCRdb to the early 2020s). Receptor amplification or capture employed PCR. Sequencing instrument: Illumina HiSeq 4000. Clones were called with MiXCR by TCRdb after fastp trimmed the public reads at Q25, and only in-frame beta chains were retained. The sample yields 40,000 to 50,000 clones; less than 4.5% were counted once. Jointly, the top ten make up roughly 9.8% of the sample. None of the patients had been given any treatment before thyroid surgery. Sample: blood. The receptor set was obtained from a female donor with papillary thyroid cancer or a benign thyroid nodule (not recorded which). Some clones in this sample may be carry-over from other donors' samples.

This clone was observed a few times. The chain carries TRBV6-2 or TRBV6-3 and TRBJ2-1; no firm D call. The germline CDR1 and CDR2 sequences are MNHEY and SVGEGT. Trimming left V 0 bases short and J 10 bases short, with 13 bases between. The CDR3 contains 14 residues. The CDR3 nucleotides read TGTGCCAGCAGTTACTCGTACGTGCTAGGAGAGCAGTTCTTC. Residues: CASSYSYVLGEQFF.

In its sample, this clone was seen many times. This chain links TRBV7-9 with TRBJ2-5, with D possibly being TRBD1 (5 bases). V was trimmed by 11 bases and J by 1 base, leaving 17 bases between them. In germline, CDR1 is SEHNR, CDR2 FQNEAQ (reference sequence). The length of the CDR3 is 14 residues. The CDR3 sequence: CAYSTDRLQETQYF. Written as DNA, the CDR3 is TGTGCCTATTCCACTGACAGACTCCAAGAGACCCAGTACTTC.

This clone has only a few counts. An end of the junction differs from the germline gene, which may be a read error. V is TRBV7-2 and J is TRBJ1-1; a possible D gene is TRBD1 (5 bases). CDR1 is SGHTA, CDR2 FQGNSA, per germline. The CDR3 is 16 residues long. This CDR3 reads CASSLAPTGMSTEALF. CDR3 DNA sequence: TGTGCCAGCAGCTTAGCGCCCACAGGAATGAGCACTGAAGCTTTATTT.

Ten or more counts support this clone. The V call is TRBV7-6, the J call TRBJ2-1; 8 bases map to TRBD2. With V trimmed by 3 bases and J by 5 bases, 9 bases remained unmatched. The CDR3 extends over 16 amino acids. Germline lookup yields CDR1 SGHVS and CDR2 FNYEAQ. The CDR3 sequence is CASSLGGRTYNNEQFF. Written as DNA, the CDR3 is TGTGCCAGCAGCTTGGGCGGGAGGACGTACAACAATGAGCAGTTCTTC.

Only a few counts were recorded for this clone. A much larger clone lies one base from this, so it may be a read error. The rearrangement uses TRBV19 and TRBJ2-5; no clear D. The CDR3 extends over 13 amino acids. Germline CDR1 and CDR2: LNHDA and SQIVND (reference sequence). V dropped 7 bases and J dropped 5 bases, with 14 bases sitting between them. The CDR3 is CASNSGYEETQYF. As DNA, the CDR3 is TGTGCCAGTAACTCCGGATACGAGGAGACCCAGTACTTC.

This clone was observed at least ten times. The V and J genes are TRBV20-1 and TRBJ1-5, with D perhaps TRBD1 (6 bases). There are 12 residues in the CDR3. CDR1 and CDR2 from the germline V gene are DFQATT and SNEGSKA (reference sequence). V was clipped by 7 bases and J by 6 bases, with 13 bases between them. CDR3 in DNA: TGCAGTGTGCAGGGGAGGGGTCAGCCCCAGCATTTT. Its protein is CSVQGRGQPQHF.

This clone was counted only a few times. A junction end diverges from the germline sequence, so it may reflect a read error. This rearrangement joins TRBV7-2 to TRBJ2-1; 13 bases line up with TRBD2. Germline loops: CDR1 SGHTA, CDR2 FQGNSA. The CDR3 spans 17 residues. The CDR3 region is CASNSLTSGRPYNEQFF. In DNA form, the CDR3 reads TGTGCTAGCAACTCGCTGACTAGCGGGAGGCCATACAATGAGCAGTTCTTC.

Ten or more counts support this clone. This chain connects TRBV5-1 to TRBJ2-2; a weak D match, TRBD1 (6 bases). This CDR3 is built from 18 residues. Germline CDR1 and CDR2: SGHRS and YFSETQ. V was shortened by 0 bases and J by 1 base, with 16 bases between the two germline ends. The CDR3 DNA reads as TGCGCCAGCAGCTTGGCGGGCAGGGGTTCGATGAACACCGGGGAGCTGTTTTTT. This encodes CASSLAGRGSMNTGELFF.